Described below is a single T cell receptor beta chain sequence and its context. The data stem from a study of human T cells and chemical hapten exposure. Looking at the study overall: Weekly scalp doses of diphenylcyclopropenone were given to patients during the approximately 25-week study.

Germline V gene data show CDR1 as KGHSH and CDR2 as LQKENI. V lost 3 bases and J lost 1, with 9 bases in between. The CDR3 loop spans 14 amino acids. Time point indicated: patch test 2, 6 weeks after DPC sensitization. Treatment here: therapeutic diphenylcyclopropenone sensitization with weekly scalp DPC. Alopecia patients, 18 to 70 years old and DPC-suitable, served as donors. Unique molecular identifiers were attached to individual cDNA molecules during library preparation. TCRdb re-analysed the RACE reads in MiXCR, keeping a single row per CDR3 protein. The sample records 85,000 to 95,000 distinct CDR3 sequences, approximately 9.9% being singletons.

The receptor comes from a man aged 40-50 years with alopecia areata. Some clones in this sample may be carry-over from other donors' samples. This specimen consisted of whole blood, obtained in connection with sensitization to the hapten diphenylcyclopropenone (DPC). V and J are TRBV18 and TRBJ1-1; D gene ambiguous. CDR3 loop: CASSPGSSNTEAFF. DNA of the CDR3: TGTGCCAGCTCACCTGGCAGCTCGAACACTGAAGCTTTCTTT.